This TCR beta chain was captured in a study of blood T cell repertoires in COVID-19. Overall study context: Spain, Italy and the United States supplied samples that represented acute and convalescent COVID-19. The cDNA or gDNA used as material had been derived from T cells, B-cell-depleted T cells, or PBMCs.

CDR3 length: 13 residues. V shed 11 bases and J 1 base; nucleotides not matched to a gene: 5. Germline-derived CDR1 and CDR2 are ENHRY and SYGVKD. As processed by the authors: Estimates of nucleated cell counts were drawn from the amplification of reference gene primers. Data came from immunoSEQ multiplex PCR; TCRdb stores just in-frame clones and leaves some out. That table furnishes V, J and clone size, whereas the DNA furnished D and trimming. Altogether around 230,000 clones are present, 75% to 90% being singletons, with the ten largest covering 27%. This clone was counted a few times. The chain employs TRBV10-3 and TRBJ1-1; 9 bases are shared with TRBD1. The TCR comes from a man aged 40-50 years with acute or convalescent COVID-19. The sample comprised peripheral blood. The CDR3 reads CAYRDRENTEAFF. For the CDR3, the DNA is TGTGCCTACCGGGACAGGGAGAACACTGAAGCTTTCTTT.